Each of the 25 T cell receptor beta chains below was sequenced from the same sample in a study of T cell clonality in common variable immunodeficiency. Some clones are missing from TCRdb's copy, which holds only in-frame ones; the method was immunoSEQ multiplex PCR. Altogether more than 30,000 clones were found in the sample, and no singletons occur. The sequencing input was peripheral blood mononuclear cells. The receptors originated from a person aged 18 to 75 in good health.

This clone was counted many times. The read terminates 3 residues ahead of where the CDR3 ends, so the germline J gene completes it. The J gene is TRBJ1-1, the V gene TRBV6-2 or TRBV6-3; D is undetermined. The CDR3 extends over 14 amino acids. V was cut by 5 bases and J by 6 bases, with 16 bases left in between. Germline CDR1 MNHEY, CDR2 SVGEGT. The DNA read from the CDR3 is TGTGCCAGCAGTACGACTCTCTTCGACCCTGAA. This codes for CASSTTLFDPE. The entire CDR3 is CASSTTLFDPEAFF.

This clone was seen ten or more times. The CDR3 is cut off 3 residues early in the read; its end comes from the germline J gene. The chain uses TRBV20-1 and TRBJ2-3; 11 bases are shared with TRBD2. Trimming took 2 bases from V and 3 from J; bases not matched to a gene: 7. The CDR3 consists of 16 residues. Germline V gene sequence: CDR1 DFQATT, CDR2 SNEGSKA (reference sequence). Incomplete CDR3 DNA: TGCAGTGCTAGAATGACTAGCGGGACACGTACAGATACG. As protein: CSARMTSGTRTDT. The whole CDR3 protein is CSARMTSGTRTDTQYF.

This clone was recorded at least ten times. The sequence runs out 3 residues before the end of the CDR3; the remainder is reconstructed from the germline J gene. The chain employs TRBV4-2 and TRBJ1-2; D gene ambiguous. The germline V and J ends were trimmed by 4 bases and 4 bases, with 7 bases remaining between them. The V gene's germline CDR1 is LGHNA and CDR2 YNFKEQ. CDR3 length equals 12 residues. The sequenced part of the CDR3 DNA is TGTGCCAGCAGCCCCTCGGGCTATGGC. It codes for CASSPSGYG. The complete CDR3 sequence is CASSPSGYGYTF.

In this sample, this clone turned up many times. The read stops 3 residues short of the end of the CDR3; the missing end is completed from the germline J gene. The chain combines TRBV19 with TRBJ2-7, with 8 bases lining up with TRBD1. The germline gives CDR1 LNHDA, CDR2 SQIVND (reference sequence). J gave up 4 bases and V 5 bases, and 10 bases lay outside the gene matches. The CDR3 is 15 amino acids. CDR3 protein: CASSSRLQGGYEQYF. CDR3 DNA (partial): TGTGCCAGTAGTTCACGATTACAGGGGGGTTACGAG.

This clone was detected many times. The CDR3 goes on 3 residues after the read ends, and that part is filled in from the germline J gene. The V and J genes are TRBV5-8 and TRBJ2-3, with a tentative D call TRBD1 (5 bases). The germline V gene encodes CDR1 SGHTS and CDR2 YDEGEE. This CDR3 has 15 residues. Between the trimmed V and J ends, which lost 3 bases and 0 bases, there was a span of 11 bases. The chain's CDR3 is CASSSRQYSTDTQYF. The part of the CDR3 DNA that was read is TGTGCCAGCAGCTCTAGACAGTATAGCACAGATACG.

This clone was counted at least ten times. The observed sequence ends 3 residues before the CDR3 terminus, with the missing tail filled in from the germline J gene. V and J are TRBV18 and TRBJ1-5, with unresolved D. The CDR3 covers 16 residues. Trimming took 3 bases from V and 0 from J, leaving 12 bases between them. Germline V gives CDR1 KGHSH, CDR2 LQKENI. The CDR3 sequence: CASSPATGDSNQPQHF. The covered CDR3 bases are TGTGCCAGCTCACCCGCCACCGGGGATAGCAATCAGCCC.

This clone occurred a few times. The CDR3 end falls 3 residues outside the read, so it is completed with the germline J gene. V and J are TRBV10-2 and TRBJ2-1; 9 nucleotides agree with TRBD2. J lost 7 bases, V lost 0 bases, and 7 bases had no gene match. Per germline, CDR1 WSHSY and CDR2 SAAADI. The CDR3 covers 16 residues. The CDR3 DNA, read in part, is TGCGCCAGCAGTGAGTCGACGGCGGGAGGGCCTAATGAG. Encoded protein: CASSESTAGGPNE. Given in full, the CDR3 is CASSESTAGGPNEQFF.

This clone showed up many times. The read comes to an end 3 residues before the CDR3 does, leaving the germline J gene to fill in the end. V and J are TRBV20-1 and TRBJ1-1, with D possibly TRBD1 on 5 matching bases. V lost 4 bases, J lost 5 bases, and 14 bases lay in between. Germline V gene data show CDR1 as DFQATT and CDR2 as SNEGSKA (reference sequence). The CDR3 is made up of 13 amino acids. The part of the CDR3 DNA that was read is TGCAGTGCTACGGACGGGGGATGGACTGAA. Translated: CSATDGGWTE. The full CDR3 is CSATDGGWTEAFF.

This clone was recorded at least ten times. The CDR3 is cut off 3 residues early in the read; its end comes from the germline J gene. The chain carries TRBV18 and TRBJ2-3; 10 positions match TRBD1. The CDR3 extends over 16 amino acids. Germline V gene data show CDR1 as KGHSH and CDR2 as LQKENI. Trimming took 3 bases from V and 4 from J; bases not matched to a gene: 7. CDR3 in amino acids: CASSPQRDRGPDTQYF. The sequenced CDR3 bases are TGTGCCAGCTCACCGCAGCGGGACAGGGGTCCAGATACG.

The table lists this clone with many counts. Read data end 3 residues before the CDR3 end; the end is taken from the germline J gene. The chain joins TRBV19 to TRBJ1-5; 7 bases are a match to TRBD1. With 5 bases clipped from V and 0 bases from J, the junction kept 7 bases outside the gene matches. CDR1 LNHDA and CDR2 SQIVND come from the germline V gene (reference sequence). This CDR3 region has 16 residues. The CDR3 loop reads CASSETGTVSNQPQHF. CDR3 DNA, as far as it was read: TGTGCCAGTAGTGAAACCGGGACAGTTAGCAATCAGCCC.

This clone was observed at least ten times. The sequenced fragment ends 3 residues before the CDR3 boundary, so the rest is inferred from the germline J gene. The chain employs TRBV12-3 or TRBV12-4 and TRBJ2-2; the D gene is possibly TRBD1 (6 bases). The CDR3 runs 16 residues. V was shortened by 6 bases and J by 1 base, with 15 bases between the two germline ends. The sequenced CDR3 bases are TGTGCCAGCAGACACCTCCAGGGGCGGAACACCGGGGAG. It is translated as CASRHLQGRNTGE. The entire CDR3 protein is CASRHLQGRNTGELFF.

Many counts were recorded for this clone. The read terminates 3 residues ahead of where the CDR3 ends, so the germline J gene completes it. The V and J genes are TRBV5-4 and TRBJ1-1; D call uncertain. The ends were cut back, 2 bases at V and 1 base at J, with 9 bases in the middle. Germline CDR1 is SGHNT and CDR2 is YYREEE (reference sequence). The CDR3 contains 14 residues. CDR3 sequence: CASSFARKNTEAFF. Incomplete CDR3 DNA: TGTGCCAGCAGCTTCGCGCGCAAGAACACTGAA.

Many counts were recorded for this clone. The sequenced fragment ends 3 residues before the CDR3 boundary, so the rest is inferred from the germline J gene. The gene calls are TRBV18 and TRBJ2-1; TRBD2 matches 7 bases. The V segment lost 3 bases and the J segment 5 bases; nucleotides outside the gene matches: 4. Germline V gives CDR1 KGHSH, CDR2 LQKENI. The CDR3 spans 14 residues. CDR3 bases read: TGTGCCAGCTCACCTCAGACTAGCCACAATGAG. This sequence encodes CASSPQTSHNE. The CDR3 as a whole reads CASSPQTSHNEQFF.

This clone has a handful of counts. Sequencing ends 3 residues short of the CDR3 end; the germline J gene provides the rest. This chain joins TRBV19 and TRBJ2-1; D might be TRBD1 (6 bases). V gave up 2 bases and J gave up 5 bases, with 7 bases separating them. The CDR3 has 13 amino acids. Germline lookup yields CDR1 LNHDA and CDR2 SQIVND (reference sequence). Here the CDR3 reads CASSIKGDNEQFF. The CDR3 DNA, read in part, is TGTGCCAGTAGTATAAAGGGGGACAATGAG. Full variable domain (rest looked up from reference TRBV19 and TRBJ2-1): DGGITQSPKYLFRKEGQNVTLSCEQNLNHDAMYWYRQDPGQGLRLIYYSQIVNDFQKGDIAEGYSVSREKKESFPLTVTSAQKNPTAFYLCASSIKGDNEQFFGPGTRLTVL.

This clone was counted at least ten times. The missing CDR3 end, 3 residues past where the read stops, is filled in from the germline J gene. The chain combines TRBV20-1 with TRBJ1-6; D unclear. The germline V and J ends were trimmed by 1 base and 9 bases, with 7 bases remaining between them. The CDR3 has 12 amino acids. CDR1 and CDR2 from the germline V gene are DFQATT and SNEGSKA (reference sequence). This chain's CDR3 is CSARVGSSPLHF. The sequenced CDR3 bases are TGCAGTGCTAGAGTCGGGTCTTCACCC.

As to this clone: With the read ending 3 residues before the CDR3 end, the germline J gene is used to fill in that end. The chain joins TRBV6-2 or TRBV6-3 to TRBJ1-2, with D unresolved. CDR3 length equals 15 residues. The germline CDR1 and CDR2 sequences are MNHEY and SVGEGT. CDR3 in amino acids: CASSYASGRAGDYTF. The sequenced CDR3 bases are TGTGCCAGCAGTTACGCTAGCGGGAGGGCCGGTGAC.

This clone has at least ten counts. The CDR3 bases that were read are TGTGCCAGTAGTATCTCCGGACTAGCGGGAGTTGGCCAAGAGACC. Amino acids: CASSISGLAGVGQET. The whole CDR3 protein is CASSISGLAGVGQETQYF. The chain joins TRBV19 to TRBJ2-5; TRBD2 aligns across 13 bases. The DNA ends 3 residues before the CDR3 does, and the rest of the CDR3 is filled in from the germline J gene. The CDR3 is 18 amino acids. The V gene's germline CDR1 is LNHDA and CDR2 SQIVND (reference sequence). J lost 1 base, V lost 3 bases, and 8 bases had no gene match. The full variable domain, in which reference TRBV19 and TRBJ2-5 provide the parts outside the CDR3, is DGGITQSPKYLFRKEGQNVTLSCEQNLNHDAMYWYRQDPGQGLRLIYYSQIVNDFQKGDIAEGYSVSREKKESFPLTVTSAQKNPTAFYLCASSISGLAGVGQETQYFGPGTRLLVL.

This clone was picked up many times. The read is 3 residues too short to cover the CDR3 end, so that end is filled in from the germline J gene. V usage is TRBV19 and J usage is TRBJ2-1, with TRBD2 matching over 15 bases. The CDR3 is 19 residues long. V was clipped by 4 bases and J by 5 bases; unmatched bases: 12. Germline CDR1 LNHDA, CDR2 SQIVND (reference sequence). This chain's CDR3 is CASSSYTGLAGGRHNEQFF. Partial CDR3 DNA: TGTGCCAGTAGTAGCTATACGGGACTAGCGGGAGGTCGGCACAATGAG.

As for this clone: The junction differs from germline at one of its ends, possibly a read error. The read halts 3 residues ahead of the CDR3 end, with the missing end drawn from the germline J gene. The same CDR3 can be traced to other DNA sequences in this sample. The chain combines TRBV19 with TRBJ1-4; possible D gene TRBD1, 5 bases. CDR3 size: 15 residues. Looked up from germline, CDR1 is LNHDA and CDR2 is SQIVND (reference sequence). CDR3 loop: CASSMSEPGDEKLFF. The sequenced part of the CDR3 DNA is TGTGCCAGCAGTATGAGTGAGCCGGGGGATGAAAAA.

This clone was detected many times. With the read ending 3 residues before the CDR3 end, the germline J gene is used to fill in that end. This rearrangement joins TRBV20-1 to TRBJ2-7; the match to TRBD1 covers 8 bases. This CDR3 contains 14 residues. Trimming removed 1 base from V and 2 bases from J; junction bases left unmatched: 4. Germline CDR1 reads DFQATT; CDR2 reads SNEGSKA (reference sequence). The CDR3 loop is CSARGTGSPYEQYF. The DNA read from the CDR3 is TGCAGTGCTAGAGGGACAGGGTCGCCCTACGAG.

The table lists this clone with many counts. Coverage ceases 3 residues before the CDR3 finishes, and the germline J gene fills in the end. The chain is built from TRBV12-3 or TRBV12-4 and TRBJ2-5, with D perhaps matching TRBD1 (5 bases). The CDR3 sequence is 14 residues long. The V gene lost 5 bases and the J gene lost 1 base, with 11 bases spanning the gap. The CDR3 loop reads CASSHRGFQETQYF. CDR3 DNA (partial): TGTGCCAGCAGTCATAGGGGCTTCCAAGAGACC.

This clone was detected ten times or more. The CDR3 DNA, read in part, is TGCAGTGCTTCATACCCCGTTAACAACTACGAG. Its translation is CSASYPVNNYE. The whole CDR3 protein reads CSASYPVNNYEQYF. The gene calls are TRBV20-1 and TRBJ2-7; D unclear. The sequence runs out 3 residues before the end of the CDR3; the remainder is reconstructed from the germline J gene. This CDR3 comprises 14 residues. Germline-derived CDR1 and CDR2 are DFQATT and SNEGSKA (reference sequence). The V end was cut by 5 bases, the J end by 3 bases, with 17 bases between.

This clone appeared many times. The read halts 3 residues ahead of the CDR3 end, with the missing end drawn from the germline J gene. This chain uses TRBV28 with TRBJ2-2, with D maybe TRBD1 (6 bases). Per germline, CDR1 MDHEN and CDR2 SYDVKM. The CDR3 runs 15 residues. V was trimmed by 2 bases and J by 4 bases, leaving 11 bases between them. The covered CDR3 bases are TGTGCCAGCAGTTTAGTGGGGGCGGGCACCGGGGAG. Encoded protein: CASSLVGAGTGE. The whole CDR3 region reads CASSLVGAGTGELFF.

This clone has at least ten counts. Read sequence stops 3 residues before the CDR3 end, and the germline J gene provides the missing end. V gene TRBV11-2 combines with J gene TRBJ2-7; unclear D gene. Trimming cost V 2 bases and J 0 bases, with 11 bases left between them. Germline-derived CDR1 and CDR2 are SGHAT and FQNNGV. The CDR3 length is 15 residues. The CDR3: CASSLSNLFSYEQYF. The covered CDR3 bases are TGTGCCAGCAGCTTATCTAACCTGTTCTCCTACGAG.

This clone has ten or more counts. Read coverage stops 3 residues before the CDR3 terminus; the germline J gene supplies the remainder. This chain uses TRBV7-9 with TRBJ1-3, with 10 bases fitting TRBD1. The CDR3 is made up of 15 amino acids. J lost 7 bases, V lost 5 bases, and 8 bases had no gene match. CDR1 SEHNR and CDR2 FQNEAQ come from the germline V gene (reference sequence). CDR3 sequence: CASSLFGTGDNTIYF. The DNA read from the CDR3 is TGTGCCAGCAGCCTTTTTGGGACAGGGGACAACACC.